Presented here are 23 T cell receptor beta chains from one specimen sequenced in a study of cytomegalovirus exposure and HLA in healthy donors. PCR involved 60 Vbeta and 13 Jbeta primers. Measured with immunoSEQ multiplex PCR; TCRdb has only the in-frame clones, and not every one. The sample records around 69,000 clones, about 71% being singletons. Input material: PBMCs. The receptors were sampled from a woman between 50 and 59 years old in good health and CMV-seropositive.

The table lists this clone with a few counts. This chain links TRBV27 with TRBJ2-7, with TRBD1 matching 9 bases. The CDR3 spans 13 residues. Per the germline V gene, CDR1 is MNHEY and CDR2 is SMNVEV (reference sequence). After removal of 8 bases from V and 4 bases from J, the junction contained 6 bases not matched to a gene. CDR3 loop: CASWGTGRYEQYF. In DNA form, the CDR3 reads TGTGCCAGCTGGGGGACAGGGAGGTACGAGCAGTACTTC.

The chain links TRBV4-2 to TRBJ2-5; TRBD1 is a possible D gene (6 bases). The V gene's germline CDR1 is LGHNA and CDR2 YNFKEQ. V was trimmed by 0 bases and J by 1 base, leaving 12 bases between them. The CDR3 consists of 16 residues. The CDR3 reads CASSQDRGSGQETQYF. The CDR3 region has the DNA TGTGCCAGCAGCCAAGACAGGGGATCGGGCCAAGAGACCCAGTACTTC.

This clone was detected a few times. V gene TRBV30 combines with J gene TRBJ2-1; D perhaps matches TRBD1 (5 bases). The germline V and J ends were trimmed by 3 bases and 0 bases, with 12 bases remaining between them. The germline CDR1 and CDR2 sequences are GTSNPN and SVGIG (reference sequence). The CDR3 contains 15 residues. The CDR3 is CAWSPLGASYNEQFF. CDR3 sequence (DNA): TGTGCCTGGAGCCCCTTAGGGGCCTCCTACAATGAGCAGTTCTTC.

The chain links TRBV27 to TRBJ1-2; maybe TRBD1 (6 bases). This CDR3 has 14 residues. Trimming took off 4 bases at V and 2 bases at J, with 11 bases between the two ends. Germline V gene sequence: CDR1 MNHEY, CDR2 SMNVEV (reference sequence). The CDR3 spells CASSYRTANYGYTF. The CDR3 DNA reads TGTGCCAGCAGTTACCGGACAGCGAACTATGGCTACACCTTC.

This clone was seen once. The chain has TRBV10-1 and TRBJ2-1, with 9 bases that match TRBD2. The trim removed 4 bases at V and 6 bases at J, leaving 4 bases unmatched. Germline V CDR1 and CDR2: WNHNN, SYGVQD (reference sequence). This CDR3 comprises 14 residues. Here the CDR3 DNA reads TGCGCCAGCAGTGTTAGCGGGAGCCTCAATGAGCAGTTCTTC. Residues: CASSVSGSLNEQFF.

The chain is built from TRBV7-2 and TRBJ1-2; D gene ambiguous. This CDR3 comprises 13 residues. The V gene lost 2 bases and the J gene lost 3 bases, with 7 bases spanning the gap. Germline CDR1 SGHTA, CDR2 FQGNSA. The CDR3 protein is CASSLYSDYGYTF. In DNA form, the CDR3 reads TGTGCCAGCAGCTTATATTCGGACTATGGCTACACCTTC.

The CDR3 nucleotides are TGTGCCAGCAGCTTGAGAGGTGCTTTCTTT. Translated, it gives CASSLRGAFF. The chain carries TRBV5-8 and TRBJ1-1; D call uncertain. CDR3 length: 10 residues. The ends were cut back, 1 base at V and 11 bases at J, with 6 bases in the middle. The V gene's germline CDR1 is SGHTS and CDR2 YDEGEE.

The gene calls are TRBV5-4 and TRBJ2-7; TRBD2 aligns across 12 bases. Germline V gives CDR1 SGHNT, CDR2 YYREEE (reference sequence). The length of the CDR3 is 18 residues. Trimming cost V 5 bases and J 4 bases; bases outside gene matches: 16. CDR3 residues: CASSGPTSGSPSPYEQYF. The CDR3 coding sequence is TGTGCCAGCAGTGGCCCGACTAGCGGGAGCCCCTCCCCATACGAGCAGTACTTC.

The rearrangement links TRBV5-4 to TRBJ2-2, with D possibly TRBD1 on 6 matching bases. There are 15 residues in the CDR3. Trimming stripped 0 bases from V and 1 base from J, with 7 bases between. Germline CDR1 and CDR2: SGHNT and YYREEE (reference sequence). Written as DNA, the CDR3 is TGTGCCAGCAGCTTGGGGACAGAGAACACCGGGGAGCTGTTTTTT. It codes for CASSLGTENTGELFF.

The chain couples TRBV9 to TRBJ2-1; 9 bases are a match to TRBD2. This CDR3 spans 17 amino acids. V dropped 0 bases and J dropped 9; count of bases not matched to a gene: 13. Germline V gene data show CDR1 as SGDLS and CDR2 as YYNGEE. Here the CDR3 DNA reads TGTGCCAGCAGCGTAGCTGGCGGGGGGGCCGGGAGTATTGAGCAGTTCTTC. This codes for CASSVAGGGAGSIEQFF.

The chain combines TRBV25-1 with TRBJ1-6; D remains ambiguous. Deletions cut 7 bases from V and 9 bases from J, with 13 bases between. The CDR3 covers 13 residues. CDR1 MGHDK and CDR2 SYGVNS come from the germline V gene. Written as DNA, the CDR3 is TGTGCCAGCAACTCTGTAGCGGGTTCACCCCTCCACTTT. Amino acids: CASNSVAGSPLHF.

The CDR3 coding sequence is TGCGCCAGCAGCCGGACAGGGTCTTTCTTCAATCAGCCCCAGCATTTT. The encoded protein is CASSRTGSFFNQPQHF. The chain links TRBV4-1 to TRBJ1-5, with 8 bases that match TRBD1. V was pared by 4 bases and J by 3 bases, with 8 bases of the junction left unmatched. Germline V gives CDR1 MGHRA, CDR2 YSYEKL. CDR3 length equals 16 residues.

DNA of the CDR3: TGTGCCAGCAGTGAAAGTAGCCCTTCAACCTACGAGCAGTACTTC. Encoded protein: CASSESSPSTYEQYF. This chain links TRBV6-1 with TRBJ2-7; the D is unclear. Germline CDR1 reads MNHNS; CDR2 reads SASEGT. This CDR3 is built from 15 residues. The ends were cut back, 2 bases at V and 2 bases at J, with 13 bases in the middle.

The rearrangement uses TRBV27 and TRBJ1-3, with D possibly being TRBD1 (6 bases). CDR1 and CDR2 (germline): MNHEY, SMNVEV (reference sequence). V lost 6 bases and J lost 0, with 12 bases in between. The CDR3 length is 15 residues. For the CDR3, the DNA is TGTGCCAGCAGGGCGACAGGTTTCTCTGGAAACACCATATATTTT. Residues: CASRATGFSGNTIYF.

The chain recombines TRBV5-1 with TRBJ1-2, with 8 bases that match TRBD1. V lost 0 bases, J lost 2 bases, and 6 bases stayed unmatched. Germline V lookup: CDR1 SGHRS, CDR2 YFSETQ. The CDR3 contains 16 residues. CDR3 in amino acids: CASSLDVRTGNYGYTF. CDR3 coding DNA: TGCGCCAGCAGCTTGGATGTGAGGACAGGGAACTATGGCTACACCTTC.

This chain uses TRBV5-4 with TRBJ2-1; the match to TRBD1 covers 11 bases. CDR1 and CDR2 (germline): SGHNT, YYREEE (reference sequence). The CDR3 runs 17 residues. The J segment lost 6 bases and the V segment lost 0 bases, leaving 8 bases of the junction unmatched. The CDR3 reads CASSLAGGQGARNEQFF. CDR3 in DNA: TGTGCCAGCAGCTTGGCCGGAGGACAGGGGGCTCGCAATGAGCAGTTCTTC.

The chain joins TRBV6-5 to TRBJ2-7; D is unresolved. The CDR3 runs to 11 residues. Trimming removed 5 bases from V and 5 bases from J, with 7 bases in between. CDR1 and CDR2 (germline): MNHEY, SVGAGI. CDR3 residues: CASSRYDEQYF. The CDR3 DNA is TGTGCCAGCAGTCGGTACGACGAGCAGTACTTC.

This chain joins TRBV7-2 and TRBJ2-5; 10 nucleotides line up with TRBD1. Per the germline V gene, CDR1 is SGHTA and CDR2 is FQGNSA. The CDR3 consists of 14 residues. J gave up 8 bases and V 3 bases, and 6 bases lay outside the gene matches. CDR3 sequence (DNA): TGTGCCAGCAGCTTCGGGACAGGGGAGGGCACCCAGTACTTC. This encodes CASSFGTGEGTQYF.

The genes are TRBV4-1 and TRBJ1-2; 9 nucleotides match TRBD1. CDR1 is MGHRA and CDR2 is YSYEKL in the germline V gene. J was trimmed by 2 bases and V by 3 bases; bases with no gene match: 4. The CDR3 contains 15 residues. The CDR3, as DNA: TGCGCCAGCAGCCAGAGGACAGGGGAAAACTATGGCTACACCTTC. Its protein is CASSQRTGENYGYTF.

The V gene is TRBV27, the J gene TRBJ1-4; weak D call: TRBD1 (5 bases). The CDR3 is 12 residues long. Germline CDR1 and CDR2: MNHEY and SMNVEV (reference sequence). V was pared by 4 bases and J by 8 bases, with 8 bases between. DNA of the CDR3: TGTGCCAGCAGTTCCAGGGAAGAAAAACTGTTTTTT. The encoded protein is CASSSREEKLFF.

This clone showed up just once. The chain has TRBV30 and TRBJ2-1; D is perhaps TRBD1 (5 bases). There are 13 residues in the CDR3. V shed 1 base and J shed 8 bases, with 12 bases lying between them. Germline CDR1 and CDR2: GTSNPN and SVGIG (reference sequence). CDR3 residues: CAWSGLQGHEQFF. For the CDR3, the DNA is TGTGCCTGGAGTGGGTTGCAGGGCCATGAGCAGTTCTTC.

The chain combines TRBV7-2 with TRBJ1-3; TRBD1 agrees at 7 bases. Germline V lookup: CDR1 SGHTA, CDR2 FQGNSA. CDR3 length: 13 residues. With 3 bases clipped from V and 7 bases from J, the junction kept 3 bases outside the gene matches. CDR3 sequence reads: CASSFLQGNTIYF. In DNA form, the CDR3 reads TGTGCCAGCAGCTTTCTACAGGGGAACACCATATATTTT. The variable domain in full, completed from reference TRBV7-2 and TRBJ1-3, reads GAGVSQSPSNKVTEKGKDVELRCDPISGHTALYWYRQSLGQGLEFLIYFQGNSAPDKSGLPSDRFSAERTGGSVSTLTIQRTQQEDSAVYLCASSFLQGNTIYFGEGSWLTVV.

This clone has only one observation. The rearrangement joins TRBV28 to TRBJ1-4; 7 positions agree with TRBD1. CDR3 length: 15 residues. Unmatched junction bases numbered 7, after V lost 6 bases and J lost 3 bases. Germline V CDR1 and CDR2: MDHEN, SYDVKM. The chain's CDR3 is CASRPTGWANEKLFF. As DNA, the CDR3 is TGTGCCAGCAGGCCGACAGGGTGGGCTAATGAAAAACTGTTTTTT. Looking up the rest from reference TRBV28 and TRBJ1-4 gives the full variable domain: DVKVTQSSRYLVKRTGEKVFLECVQDMDHENMFWYRQDPGLGLRLIYFSYDVKMKEKGDIPEGYSVSREKKERFSLILESASTNQTSMYLCASRPTGWANEKLFFGSGTQLSVL.